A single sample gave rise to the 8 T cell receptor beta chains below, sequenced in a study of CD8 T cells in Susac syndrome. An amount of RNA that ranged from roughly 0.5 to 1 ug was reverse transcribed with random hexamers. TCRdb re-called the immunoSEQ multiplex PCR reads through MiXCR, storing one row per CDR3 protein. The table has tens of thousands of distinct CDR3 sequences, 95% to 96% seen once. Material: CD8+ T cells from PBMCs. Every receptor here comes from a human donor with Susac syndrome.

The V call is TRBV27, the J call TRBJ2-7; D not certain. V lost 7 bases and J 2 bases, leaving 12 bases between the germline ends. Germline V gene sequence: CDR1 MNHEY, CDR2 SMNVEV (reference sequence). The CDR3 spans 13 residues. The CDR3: CASMMNPAYEQYF. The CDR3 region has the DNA TGTGCCAGCATGATGAATCCTGCCTACGAGCAGTACTTC.

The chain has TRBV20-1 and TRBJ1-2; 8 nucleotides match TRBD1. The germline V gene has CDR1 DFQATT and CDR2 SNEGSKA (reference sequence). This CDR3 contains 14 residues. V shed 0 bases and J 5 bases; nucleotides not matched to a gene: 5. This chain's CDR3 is CSARDGQGPYGYTF. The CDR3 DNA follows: TGCAGTGCTAGAGACGGACAGGGACCTTATGGCTACACCTTC.

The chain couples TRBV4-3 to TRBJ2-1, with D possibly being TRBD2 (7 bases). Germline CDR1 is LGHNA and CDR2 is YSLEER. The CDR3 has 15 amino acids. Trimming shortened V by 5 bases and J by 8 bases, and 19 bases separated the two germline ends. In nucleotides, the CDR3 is TGCGCCAGCAGCGGAGGGCCACAGGGAGGGTATGAGCAGTTCTTC. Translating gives CASSGGPQGGYEQFF.

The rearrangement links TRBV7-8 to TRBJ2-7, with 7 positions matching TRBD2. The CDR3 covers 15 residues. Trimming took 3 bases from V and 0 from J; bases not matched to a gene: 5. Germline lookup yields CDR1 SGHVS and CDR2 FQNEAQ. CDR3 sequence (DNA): TGTGCCAGCAGCTTGAGAGCGGGGAGCTCCTACGAGCAGTACTTC. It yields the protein CASSLRAGSSYEQYF.

Written as DNA, the CDR3 is TGCAGTGCTAGAGAATATGGGGGCGACGGCAATCAGCCCCAGCATTTT. Amino acids: CSAREYGGDGNQPQHF. The chain employs TRBV20-1 and TRBJ1-5; D is possibly TRBD1 (6 bases). Trimming took off 0 bases at V and 2 bases at J, with 14 bases between the two ends. Germline CDR1 DFQATT, CDR2 SNEGSKA (reference sequence). The CDR3 is 16 residues long.

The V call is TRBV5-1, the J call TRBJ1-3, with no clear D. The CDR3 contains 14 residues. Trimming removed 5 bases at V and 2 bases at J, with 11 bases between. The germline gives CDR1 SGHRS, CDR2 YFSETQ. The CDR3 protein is CASSQDPAGNTIYF. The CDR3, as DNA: TGCGCCAGCAGTCAAGATCCGGCTGGAAACACCATATATTTT.

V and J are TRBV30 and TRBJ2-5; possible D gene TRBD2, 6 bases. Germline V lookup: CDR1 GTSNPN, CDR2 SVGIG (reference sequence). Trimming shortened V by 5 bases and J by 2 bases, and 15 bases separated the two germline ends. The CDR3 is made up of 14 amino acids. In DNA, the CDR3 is TGTGCCTGGCTATTACCGGGAGAACAAGAGACCCAGTACTTC. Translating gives CAWLLPGEQETQYF.

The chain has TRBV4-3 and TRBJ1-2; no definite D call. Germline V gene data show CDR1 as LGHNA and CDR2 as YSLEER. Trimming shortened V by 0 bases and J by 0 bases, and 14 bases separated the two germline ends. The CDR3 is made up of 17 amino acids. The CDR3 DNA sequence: TGCGCCAGCAGCCAAGATCGCCCAGCCTACACTAACTATGGCTACACCTTC. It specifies CASSQDRPAYTNYGYTF.